The T cell receptor beta chain under discussion was sequenced for a study of blood T cell repertoires in COVID-19. As originally analysed: Reference gene primer amplification gave nucleated cell count estimates. Repertoires were generated with immunoSEQ multiplex PCR, while TCRdb's copy carries only in-frame clones and drops some. From that table come the V and J calls and clone size; the DNA was used to work out D and trimming. The sample records some 70,000 clones, 65% to 90% being singletons. Per germline, CDR1 SGHRS and CDR2 YFSETQ. Losses at the gene ends were 0 bases for V and 5 bases for J; bases not matched to a gene: 6. The CDR3 spans 15 residues.

V gene TRBV5-1 combines with J gene TRBJ2-5; 8 bases are shared with TRBD1. The sequenced sample consisted of peripheral blood. This receptor was taken from a man aged 55 to 70 with acute or convalescent COVID-19. CDR3 loop: CASSLGQGARETQYF. The CDR3 DNA reads TGCGCCAGCAGCTTGGGGCAGGGGGCGAGGGAGACCCAGTACTTC.